This is a list of T cell receptor beta chains from one sample in a study of cytomegalovirus exposure and HLA in healthy donors. Sequenced by immunoSEQ multiplex PCR; TCRdb stores in-frame clones only, minus some. The sample lists 150,000 to 200,000 clones, 85% to 90% seen once, with 4.2% in the top ten. The sample consisted of PBMCs. These receptors were collected from a man younger than 30 in good health and CMV-seropositive. Each CDR3 is given with its conserved first and last residue. D genes are given only for firm matches. Size values are once, few and many counts, or a class for expanded clones, and some rows have none.

abundance	v_gene	d_gene	j_gene	CDR3nt	CDR3aa
.	TRBV9	TRBD2	TRBJ2-1	TGTGCCAGCAGCCTGTCGTGGGGCAGCGGGACTAGCGTAGCCAATGAGCAGTTCTTC	CASSLSWGSGTSVANEQFF
once	TRBV19	.	TRBJ2-3	TGTGCCAGTAGTGAGGTGGGGCAGGGAAGGGGGTTTAGCACAGATACGCAGTATTTT	CASSEVGQGRGFSTDTQYF
once	TRBV5-4	.	TRBJ2-3	TGTGCCAGCAGCCCTCGGGTCGTTGGTGGAGATACGCAGTATTTT	CASSPRVVGGDTQYF
.	TRBV4-1	.	TRBJ2-5	TGCGCCAGCAGCCATACTACAGGGGAGACCCAGTACTTC	CASSHTTGETQYF
.	TRBV19	.	TRBJ2-5	TGTGCCAGTAGTATTCAGGGGTTCCCCCAAGAGACCCAGTACTTC	CASSIQGFPQETQYF
few	TRBV7-3	TRBD2	TRBJ2-7	TGTGCCAGCAGCTTAAGACTAGCGGGAGTTAACGAGCAGTACTTC	CASSLRLAGVNEQYF
.	TRBV7-8	.	TRBJ2-5	TGTGCCAGCAGCTTAGGTTGGCAGACTCGGGCCGACCGGGGTCAAGAGACCCAGTACTTC	CASSLGWQTRADRGQETQYF
.	TRBV7-9	.	TRBJ2-1	TGTGCCAGCAGCTTAGATGGACTCACCTACAATGAGCAGTTCTTC	CASSLDGLTYNEQFF
.	TRBV5-1	TRBD2	TRBJ2-1	TGCGCCAGCAGCTTGCGTACCCTGACTAGCGGGAGTGCAAATGAGCAGTTCTTC	CASSLRTLTSGSANEQFF
.	TRBV7-9	.	TRBJ2-7	TGTGCCAGCAGCTTATCCGTCGAGCAGTACTTC	CASSLSVEQYF
.	TRBV27	TRBD2	TRBJ2-3	TGTGCCAGCAGTTTATCGCCCAAGACTAGCGGGAGGATATATACGAATACGCAGTATTTT	CASSLSPKTSGRIYTNTQYF
.	TRBV18	TRBD1	TRBJ1-2	TGTGCCAGCTCTCCTACAGGAGGTCTTGGACAGGGAGCACCCTATGGCTACACCTTC	CASSPTGGLGQGAPYGYTF
once	TRBV7-2	TRBD1	TRBJ1-5	TGTGCCAGCAGCCAAGCGGACAGGGGAGAGAATAGCAATCAGCCCCAGCATTTT	CASSQADRGENSNQPQHF
.	TRBV25-1	.	TRBJ2-1	TGTGCCAGCAGTGAATATAGTGAGGGCCCCTACAATGAGCAGTTCTTC	CASSEYSEGPYNEQFF
.	TRBV15	.	TRBJ2-4	TGTGCCACCAGGGACTGGGGAGCCAAAAACATTCAGTACTTC	CATRDWGAKNIQYF
.	TRBV9	.	TRBJ1-3	TGTGCCAGCAGTAACCCAGGGCCTGGAAACACCATATATTTT	CASSNPGPGNTIYF
.	TRBV2	TRBD1	TRBJ2-2	TGTGCCAGCAGGACAGGGAGCACCGGGGAGCTGTTTTTT	CASRTGSTGELFF
.	TRBV28	TRBD1	TRBJ2-7	TGTGCCAGCAGTTTGGGGACAGGGTCGGCCTACGAGCAGTACTTC	CASSLGTGSAYEQYF
.	TRBV10-3	.	TRBJ2-5	TGTGCCATCAGTGACTCGACAGGTAGCGAGACCCAGTACTTC	CAISDSTGSETQYF
.	TRBV14	TRBD2	TRBJ2-7	TGTGCCAGCAGTCTCGGGAGGGGGGGTTACGAGCAGTACTTC	CASSLGRGGYEQYF
few	TRBV2	TRBD1	TRBJ1-2	TGTGCCAGCACAGGGGGCAATGGCTACACCTTC	CASTGGNGYTF
.	TRBV28	TRBD2	TRBJ2-7	TGTGCCAGCAGCCCGGGACTAGGCTCCTACGAGCAGTACTTC	CASSPGLGSYEQYF
.	TRBV5-1	.	TRBJ1-4	TGCGCCAGCAGTCGTACAGGGCGGATAGCAACTAATGAAAAACTGTTTTTT	CASSRTGRIATNEKLFF
.	TRBV27	.	TRBJ2-7	TGTGCCAGCAAACCTTACGGGAGCATTAGCGGCAAACCGCTAACTTTCTCCTACGAGCAGTACTTC	CASKPYGSISGKPLTFSYEQYF
.	TRBV2	TRBD2	TRBJ2-7	TGTGCCAGCAGCGCCGGGACTAGCCGCCTACCGCAGTACTTC	CASSAGTSRLPQYF
.	TRBV28	TRBD2	TRBJ2-7	TGTGCCAGCAGTTTATTTAATCGCCTAGCGGGAGTAAACGAGCAGTACTTC	CASSLFNRLAGVNEQYF
.	TRBV20-1	.	TRBJ2-1	TGCAGTGCCGGAATACCCCAGGGGCAGTTCTTC	CSAGIPQGQFF
few	TRBV6-1	TRBD1	TRBJ2-1	TGTGCCAGCAGTACACCGGGACAGGGTTACAATGAGCAGTTCTTC	CASSTPGQGYNEQFF
many	TRBV12-1	.	TRBJ2-7	TGTGCCAGCAGCTTCCGGGAATCAACCTACGAGCAGTACTTC	CASSFRESTYEQYF
.	TRBV5-1	.	TRBJ2-3	TGCGCCAGCAGAGAGGAAGGGACAAGTTTGGTGGCAGATACGCAGTATTTT	CASREEGTSLVADTQYF
.	TRBV19	TRBD2	TRBJ2-2	TGTGCCAGTAGTATACCCCTCCTAGCGGGAGGGGCCGGGGAGCTGTTTTTT	CASSIPLLAGGAGELFF
.	TRBV10-3	.	TRBJ2-1	TGTGCCACGGTGAACAGACTAGTCGGGAGCTCCTACAATGAGCAGTTCTTC	CATVNRLVGSSYNEQFF
.	TRBV12-5	TRBD2	TRBJ2-2	TGTGCTAGTGGTTTAGTAGTAGCGGGGAACACCGGGGAGCTGTTTTTT	CASGLVVAGNTGELFF
.	TRBV2	TRBD1	TRBJ2-2	TGTGCCAGCAAAGGGACAGGGTCGAACACCGGGGAGCTGTTTTTT	CASKGTGSNTGELFF
.	TRBV27	.	TRBJ1-1	.	CASSSSGLSNTEAFF
.	TRBV7-9	.	TRBJ1-3	TGTGCCAGCAGCTCCTCGGGGAGGCCAAACACCATATATTTT	CASSSSGRPNTIYF
.	TRBV14	TRBD1	TRBJ1-3	TGTGCCAGCAGCCAAGTGACAGGGATGGGAAACACCATATATTTT	CASSQVTGMGNTIYF
few	TRBV19	TRBD2	TRBJ2-7	TGTGCCATACCCCGCGCTAGCGGGCGCTACGAGCAGTACTTC	CAIPRASGRYEQYF
.	TRBV5-6	TRBD2	TRBJ2-1	TGTGCCAGCAGCTTGTTCTTTGGCGGGAGGACCTACAATGAGCAGTTCTTC	CASSLFFGGRTYNEQFF
.	TRBV4-1	TRBD1	TRBJ1-1	TGCGCCAGCAGCCCCATGATGGACAGGCGGAACACTGAAGCTTTCTTT	CASSPMMDRRNTEAFF
.	TRBV19	TRBD2	TRBJ2-3	TGTGCCAGTAGTGGGGGACTAGCGGTCCCTCATGGAGATACGCAGTATTTT	CASSGGLAVPHGDTQYF
.	TRBV2	TRBD2	TRBJ2-3	TGTGCCAGCAGTCTAGCGGGGGGGACCGATACGCAGTATTTT	CASSLAGGTDTQYF
few	TRBV2	TRBD1	TRBJ1-1	TGTGCCAGCAGTGCAGGGGGCAACACTGAAGCTTTCTTT	CASSAGGNTEAFF
.	TRBV11-3	TRBD1	TRBJ2-5	TGTGCCAGCAGCCCCGGGATGGGACAGAGCGCGGAGACCCAGTACTTC	CASSPGMGQSAETQYF
.	TRBV28	.	TRBJ2-7	TGTGCCAGCAGTTTCACAGGGTACGAGCAGTACTTC	CASSFTGYEQYF
.	TRBV19	.	TRBJ1-2	TGTGCCAGTAGTAGAGGCAGAAACTATGGCTACACCTTC	CASSRGRNYGYTF
.	TRBV7-2	.	TRBJ2-5	TGTGCCAGCAGCTCCTCGTCCAGACCGGGAGAGACCCAGTACTTC	CASSSSSRPGETQYF
few	TRBV2	.	TRBJ2-7	TGTGCCAGCAACACGTACTACGAGCAGTACTTC	CASNTYYEQYF
.	TRBV27	.	TRBJ2-2	TGTGCCAGCAGTCTCAAAGGAGCGGTAAACACCGGGGAGCTGTTTTTT	CASSLKGAVNTGELFF
.	TRBV19	TRBD1	TRBJ1-3	TGTGCCAGTAGTACAAGACAGGGGGTATCTGGAAACACCATATATTTT	CASSTRQGVSGNTIYF
.	TRBV2	TRBD1	TRBJ1-4	TGTGCCAGCAGGGTTAAGACAGGGGGGGATGAAAAACTGTTTTTT	CASRVKTGGDEKLFF